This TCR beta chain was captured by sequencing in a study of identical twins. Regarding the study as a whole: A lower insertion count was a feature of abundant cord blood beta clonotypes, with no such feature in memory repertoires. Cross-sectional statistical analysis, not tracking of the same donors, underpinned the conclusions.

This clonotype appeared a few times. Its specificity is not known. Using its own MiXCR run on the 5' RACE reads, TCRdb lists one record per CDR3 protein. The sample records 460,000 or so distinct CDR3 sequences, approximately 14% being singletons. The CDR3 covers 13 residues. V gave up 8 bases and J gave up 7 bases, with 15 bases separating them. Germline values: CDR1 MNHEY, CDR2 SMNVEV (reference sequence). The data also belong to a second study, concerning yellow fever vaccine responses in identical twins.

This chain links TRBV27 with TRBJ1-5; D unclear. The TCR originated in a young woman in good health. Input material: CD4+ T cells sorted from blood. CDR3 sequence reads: CASGVLGGQPQHF. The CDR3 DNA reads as TGTGCCAGCGGTGTGCTAGGCGGACAGCCCCAGCATTTT.